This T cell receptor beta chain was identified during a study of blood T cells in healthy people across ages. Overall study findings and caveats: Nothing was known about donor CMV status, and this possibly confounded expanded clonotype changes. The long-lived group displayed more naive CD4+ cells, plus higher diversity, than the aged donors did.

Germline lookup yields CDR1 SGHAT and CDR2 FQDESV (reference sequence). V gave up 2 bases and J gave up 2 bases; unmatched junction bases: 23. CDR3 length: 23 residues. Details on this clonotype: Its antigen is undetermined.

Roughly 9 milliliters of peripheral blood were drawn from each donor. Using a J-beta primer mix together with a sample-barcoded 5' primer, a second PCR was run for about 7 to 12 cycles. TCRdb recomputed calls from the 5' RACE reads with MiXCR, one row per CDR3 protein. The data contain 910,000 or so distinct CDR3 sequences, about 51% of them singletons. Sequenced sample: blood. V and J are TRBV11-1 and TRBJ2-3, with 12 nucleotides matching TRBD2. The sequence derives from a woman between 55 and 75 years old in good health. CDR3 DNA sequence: TGTGCCAGCAGCTTAACAACAGGAAAAAGGGCTAGCGGGAGGGCCGGATTCACAGATACGCAGTATTTT. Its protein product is CASSLTTGKRASGRAGFTDTQYF.